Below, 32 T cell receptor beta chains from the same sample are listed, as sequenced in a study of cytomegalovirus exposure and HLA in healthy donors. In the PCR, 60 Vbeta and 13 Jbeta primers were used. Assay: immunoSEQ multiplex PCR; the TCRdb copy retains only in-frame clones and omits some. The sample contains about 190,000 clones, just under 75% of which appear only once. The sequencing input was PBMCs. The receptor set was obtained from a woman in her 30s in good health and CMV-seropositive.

In DNA, the CDR3 is TGTGCCAGCAGCATTTCCGGGACAAATAATTCACCCCTCCACTTT. It yields the protein CASSISGTNNSPLHF. The chain has TRBV7-2 and TRBJ1-6, with D possibly matching TRBD1 (6 bases). Germline assignment: CDR1 SGHTA and CDR2 FQGNSA. Deletions cut 5 bases from V and 5 bases from J, with 13 bases between. This CDR3 region has 15 residues.

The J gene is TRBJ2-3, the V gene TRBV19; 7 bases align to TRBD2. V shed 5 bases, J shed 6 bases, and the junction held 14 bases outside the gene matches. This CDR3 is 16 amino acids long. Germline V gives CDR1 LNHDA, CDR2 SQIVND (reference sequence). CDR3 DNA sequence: TGTGCCAGTAGTTACTTAGCGGGTGAGAAGCCCGATACGCAGTATTTT. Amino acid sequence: CASSYLAGEKPDTQYF.

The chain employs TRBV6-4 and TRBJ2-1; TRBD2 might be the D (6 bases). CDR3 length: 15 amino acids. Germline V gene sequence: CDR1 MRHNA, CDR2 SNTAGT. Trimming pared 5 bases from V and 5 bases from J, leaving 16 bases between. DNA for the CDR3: TGTGCCAGCAGTCACACGCGGGACTGTCACAATGAGCAGTTCTTC. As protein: CASSHTRDCHNEQFF.

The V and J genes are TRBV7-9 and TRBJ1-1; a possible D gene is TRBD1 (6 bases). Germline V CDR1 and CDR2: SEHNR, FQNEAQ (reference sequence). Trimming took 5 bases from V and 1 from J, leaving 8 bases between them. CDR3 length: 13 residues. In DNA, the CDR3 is TGTGCCAGCAGCCCACAGGGGAACACTGAAGCTTTCTTT. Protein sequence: CASSPQGNTEAFF.

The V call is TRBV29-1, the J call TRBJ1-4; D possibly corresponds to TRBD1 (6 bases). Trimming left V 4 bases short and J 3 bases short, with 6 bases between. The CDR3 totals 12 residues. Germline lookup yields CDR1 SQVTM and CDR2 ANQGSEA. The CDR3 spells CSVGQANEKLFF. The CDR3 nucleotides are TGCAGCGTTGGACAGGCTAATGAAAAACTGTTTTTT.

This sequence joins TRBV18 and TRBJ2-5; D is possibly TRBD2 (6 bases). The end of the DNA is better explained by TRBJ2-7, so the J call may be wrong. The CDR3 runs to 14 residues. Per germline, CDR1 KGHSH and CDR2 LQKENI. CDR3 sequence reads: CASSTGLSSYEQYF. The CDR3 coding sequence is TGTGCCAGCTCGACGGGACTCTCGTCGTACGAGCAGTACTTC.

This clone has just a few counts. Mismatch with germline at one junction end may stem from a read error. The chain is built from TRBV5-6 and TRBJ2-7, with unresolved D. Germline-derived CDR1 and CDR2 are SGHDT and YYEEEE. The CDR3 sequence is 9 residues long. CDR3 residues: CASSFRPGF. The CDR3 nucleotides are TGTGCCAGCAGCTTCCGACCCGGGTTC.

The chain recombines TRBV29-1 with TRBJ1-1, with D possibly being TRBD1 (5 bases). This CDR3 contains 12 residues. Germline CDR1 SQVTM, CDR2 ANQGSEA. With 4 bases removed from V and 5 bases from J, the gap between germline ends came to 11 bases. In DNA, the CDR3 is TGCAGCGTTGTAGGGGTTAATACTGAAGCTTTCTTT. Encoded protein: CSVVGVNTEAFF.

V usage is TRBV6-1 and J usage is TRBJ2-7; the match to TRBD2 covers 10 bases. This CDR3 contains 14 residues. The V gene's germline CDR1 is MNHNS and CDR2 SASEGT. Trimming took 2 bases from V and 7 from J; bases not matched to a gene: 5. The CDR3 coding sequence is TGTGCCAGCAGTGAACTAGCGGGAGTAGGAGAGCAGTACTTC. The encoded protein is CASSELAGVGEQYF.

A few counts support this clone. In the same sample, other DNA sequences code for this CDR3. CDR3: CASSLDRGQPQHF. CDR3 in DNA: TGTGCCAGCAGCTTAGATAGGGGTCAGCCCCAGCATTTT. The chain employs TRBV11-2 and TRBJ1-5; weak D call: TRBD1 (5 bases). CDR3 length: 13 amino acids. Germline values: CDR1 SGHAT, CDR2 FQNNGV. With 0 bases removed from V and 6 bases from J, the gap between germline ends came to 6 bases.

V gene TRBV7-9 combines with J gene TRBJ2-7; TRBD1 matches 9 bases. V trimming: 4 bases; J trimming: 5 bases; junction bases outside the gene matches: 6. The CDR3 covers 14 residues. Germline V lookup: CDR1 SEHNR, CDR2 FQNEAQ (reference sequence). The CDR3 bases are TGTGCCAGCAGCTCGGGACAGGGAGGCCACGAGCAGTACTTC. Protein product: CASSSGQGGHEQYF. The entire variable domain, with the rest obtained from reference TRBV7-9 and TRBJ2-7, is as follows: DTGVSQNPRHKITKRGQNVTFRCDPISEHNRLYWYRQTLGQGPEFLTYFQNEAQLEKSRLLSDRFSAERPKGSFSTLEIQRTEQGDSAMYLCASSSGQGGHEQYFGPGTRLTVT.

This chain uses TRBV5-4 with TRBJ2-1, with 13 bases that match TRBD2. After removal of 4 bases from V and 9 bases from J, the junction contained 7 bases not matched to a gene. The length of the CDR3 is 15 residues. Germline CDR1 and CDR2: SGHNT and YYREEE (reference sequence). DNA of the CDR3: TGTGCCAGCAGCCCGGGACTAGCGGGAATGAGTGAGCAGTTCTTC. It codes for CASSPGLAGMSEQFF.

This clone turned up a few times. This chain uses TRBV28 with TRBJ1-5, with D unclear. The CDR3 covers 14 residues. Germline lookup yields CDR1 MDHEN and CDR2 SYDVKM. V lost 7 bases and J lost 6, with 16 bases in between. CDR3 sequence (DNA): TGTGCCAGCAACCCGGATAGAGCGTTTCAGCCCCAGCATTTT. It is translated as CASNPDRAFQPQHF.

CDR3 nucleotide sequence: TGTGCCAGCAGAGTACTTACAGGGGGCGCTGAGGGCTACACCTTC. It encodes CASRVLTGGAEGYTF. This rearrangement joins TRBV6-1 to TRBJ1-2, with 9 bases aligning to TRBD1. The V and J ends lost 6 bases and 8 bases, in that order; junction bases with no gene match: 13. The CDR3 runs 15 residues. The germline V gene encodes CDR1 MNHNS and CDR2 SASEGT.

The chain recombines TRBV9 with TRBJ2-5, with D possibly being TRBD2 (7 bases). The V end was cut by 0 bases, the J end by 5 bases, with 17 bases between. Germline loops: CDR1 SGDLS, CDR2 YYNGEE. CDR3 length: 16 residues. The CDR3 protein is CASSVGGRGGGETQYF. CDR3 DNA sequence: TGTGCCAGCAGCGTAGGAGGGAGGGGGGGTGGTGAGACCCAGTACTTC.

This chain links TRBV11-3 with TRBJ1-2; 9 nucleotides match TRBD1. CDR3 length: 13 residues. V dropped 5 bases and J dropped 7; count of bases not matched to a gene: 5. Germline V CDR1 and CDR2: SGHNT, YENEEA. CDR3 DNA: TGTGCCAGCAGCAACACAGGGGGCCGTGGCTACACCTTC. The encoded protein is CASSNTGGRGYTF.

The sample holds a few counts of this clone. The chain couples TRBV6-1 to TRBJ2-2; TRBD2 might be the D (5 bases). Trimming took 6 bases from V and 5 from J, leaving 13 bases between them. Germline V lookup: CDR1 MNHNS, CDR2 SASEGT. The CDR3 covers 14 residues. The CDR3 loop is CASRPTGITGELFF. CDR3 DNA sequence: TGTGCCAGCAGACCTACCGGGATTACCGGGGAGCTGTTTTTT.

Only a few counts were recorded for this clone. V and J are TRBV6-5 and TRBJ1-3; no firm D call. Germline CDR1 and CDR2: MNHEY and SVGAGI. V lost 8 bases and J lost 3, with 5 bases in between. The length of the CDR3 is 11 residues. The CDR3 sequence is CASSFGNTIYF. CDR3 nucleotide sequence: TGTGCCAGCTCCTTTGGAAACACCATATATTTT.

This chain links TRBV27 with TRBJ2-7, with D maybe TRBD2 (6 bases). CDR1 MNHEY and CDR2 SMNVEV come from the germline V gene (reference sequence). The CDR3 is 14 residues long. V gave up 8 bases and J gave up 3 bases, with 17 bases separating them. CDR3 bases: TGTGCCAGCTCCCGGGACTCCTCGTACTACGAGCAGTACTTC. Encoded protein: CASSRDSSYYEQYF.

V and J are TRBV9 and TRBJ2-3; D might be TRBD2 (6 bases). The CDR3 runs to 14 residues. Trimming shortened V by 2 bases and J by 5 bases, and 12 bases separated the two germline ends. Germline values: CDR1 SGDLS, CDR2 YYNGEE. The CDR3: CASSVRGKEDTQYF. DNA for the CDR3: TGTGCCAGCAGCGTCCGGGGGAAGGAAGATACGCAGTATTTT.

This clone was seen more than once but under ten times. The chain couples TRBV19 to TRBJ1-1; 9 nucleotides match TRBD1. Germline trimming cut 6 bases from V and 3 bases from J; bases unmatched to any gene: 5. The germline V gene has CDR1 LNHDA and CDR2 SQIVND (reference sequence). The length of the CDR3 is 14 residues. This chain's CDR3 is CASSSGTGYTEAFF. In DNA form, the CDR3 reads TGTGCCAGTAGCTCCGGGACAGGGTACACTGAAGCTTTCTTT.

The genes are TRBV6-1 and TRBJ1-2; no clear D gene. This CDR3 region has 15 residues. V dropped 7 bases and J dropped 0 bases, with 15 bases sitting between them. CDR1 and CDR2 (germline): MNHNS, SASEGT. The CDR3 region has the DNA TGTGCCAGCAACGCGCGGGATACAGCTAACTATGGCTACACCTTC. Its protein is CASNARDTANYGYTF.

The CDR3, as DNA: TGTGCCAGCAGTAGACAGGGAAGATACGAGCAGTACTTC. It codes for CASSRQGRYEQYF. The chain links TRBV6-5 to TRBJ2-7; 7 positions agree with TRBD1. CDR1 MNHEY and CDR2 SVGAGI come from the germline V gene. The CDR3 is 13 residues long. The ends lost 5 bases at V and 4 bases at J; junction bases unmatched: 5.

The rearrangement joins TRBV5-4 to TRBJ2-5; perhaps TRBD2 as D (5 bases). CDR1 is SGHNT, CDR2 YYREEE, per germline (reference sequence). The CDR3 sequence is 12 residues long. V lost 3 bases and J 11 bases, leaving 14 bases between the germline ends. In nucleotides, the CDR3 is TGTGCCAGCAGCTCAGTTTTGGGCGGGCAGTACTTC. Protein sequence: CASSSVLGGQYF.

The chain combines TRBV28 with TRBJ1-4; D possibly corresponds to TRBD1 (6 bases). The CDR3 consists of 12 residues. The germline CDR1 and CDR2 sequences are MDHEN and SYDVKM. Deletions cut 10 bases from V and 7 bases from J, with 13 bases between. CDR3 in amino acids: CATHRALEKLFF. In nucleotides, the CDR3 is TGTGCCACCCACAGGGCCCTTGAAAAACTGTTTTTT.

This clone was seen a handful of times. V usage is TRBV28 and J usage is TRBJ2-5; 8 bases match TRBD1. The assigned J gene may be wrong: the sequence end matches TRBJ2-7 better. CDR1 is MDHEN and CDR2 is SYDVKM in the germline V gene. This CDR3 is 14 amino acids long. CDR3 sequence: CASTTDRVGDEQYF. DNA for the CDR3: TGTGCCAGCACCACGGACAGGGTTGGGGACGAGCAGTACTTC.

The CDR3 DNA is TGTGCCAGCACCTCGACAGTCTACGAGCAGTACTTC. It specifies CASTSTVYEQYF. The gene calls are TRBV6-5 and TRBJ2-7; D is possibly TRBD1 (5 bases). This CDR3 has 12 residues. V lost 7 bases to trimming and J lost 3 bases, with 10 bases between them. Germline V gene sequence: CDR1 MNHEY, CDR2 SVGAGI.

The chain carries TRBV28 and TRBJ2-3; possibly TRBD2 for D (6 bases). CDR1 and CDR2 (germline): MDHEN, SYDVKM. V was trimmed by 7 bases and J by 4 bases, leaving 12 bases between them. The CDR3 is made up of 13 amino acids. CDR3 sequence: CASTAGGADTQYF. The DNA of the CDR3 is TGTGCCAGCACCGCCGGGGGTGCAGATACGCAGTATTTT.

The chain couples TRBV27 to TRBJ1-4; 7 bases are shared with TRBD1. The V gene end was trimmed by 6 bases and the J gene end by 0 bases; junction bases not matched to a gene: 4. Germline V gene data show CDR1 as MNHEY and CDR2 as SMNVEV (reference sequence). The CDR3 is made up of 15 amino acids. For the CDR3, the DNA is TGTGCCAGCAGCCGACAGGGTGCAACTAATGAAAAACTGTTTTTT. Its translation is CASSRQGATNEKLFF.

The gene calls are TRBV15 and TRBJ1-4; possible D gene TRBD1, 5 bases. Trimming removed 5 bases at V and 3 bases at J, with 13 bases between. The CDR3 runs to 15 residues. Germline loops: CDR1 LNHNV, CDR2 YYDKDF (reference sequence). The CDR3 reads CATSARRTPNEKLFF. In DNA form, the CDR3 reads TGTGCCACCAGCGCCCGACGGACACCTAATGAAAAACTGTTTTTT.

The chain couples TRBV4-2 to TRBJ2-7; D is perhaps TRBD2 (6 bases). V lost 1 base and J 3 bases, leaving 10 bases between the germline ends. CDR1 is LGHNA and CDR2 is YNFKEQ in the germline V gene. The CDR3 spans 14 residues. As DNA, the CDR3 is TGTGCCAGCAGCCAAGTGGGGGGTGACTACGAGCAGTACTTC. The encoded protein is CASSQVGGDYEQYF.

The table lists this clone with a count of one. The CDR3 loop reads CASSPGTVGYSPLHF. In DNA form, the CDR3 reads TGTGCCAGCAGTCCCGGGACAGTGGGGTATTCACCCCTCCACTTT. The V and J genes are TRBV27 and TRBJ1-6, with 7 nucleotides matching TRBD1. V trimming: 5 bases; J trimming: 8 bases; junction bases outside the gene matches: 9. The V gene's germline CDR1 is MNHEY and CDR2 SMNVEV (reference sequence). This CDR3 contains 15 residues.